The 29 T cell receptor beta chains presented below share a single source sample, sequenced in a study of blood T cell repertoires in COVID-19. Sequencing was performed with immunoSEQ multiplex PCR; in TCRdb, only in-frame clones are kept and a portion is missing. The sample carries about 300,000 clones, around 85% recorded once. The sample was PBMCs or T cells enriched from blood (not recorded which). The receptors here all came from a man younger than 45 who had recovered from COVID-19.

This clone was found a few times. The genes are TRBV19 and TRBJ1-2; D is possibly TRBD1 (5 bases). Trimming pared 3 bases from V and 8 bases from J, leaving 10 bases between. Germline CDR1 and CDR2: LNHDA and SQIVND (reference sequence). The CDR3 has 12 residues. The CDR3 DNA reads TGTGCCAGTAGTATGCAGGGTTTGGGCTACACCTTC. Protein: CASSMQGLGYTF.

This chain uses TRBV9 with TRBJ2-3; 8 bases align to TRBD2. The CDR3 is 15 amino acids. Trimming took 3 bases from V and 2 from J; bases not matched to a gene: 5. Germline CDR1 is SGDLS and CDR2 is YYNGEE. The CDR3 here is CASSGAGDYTDTQYF. The CDR3 nucleotides read TGTGCCAGCAGCGGAGCGGGGGACTACACAGATACGCAGTATTTT. The variable domain in full, completed from reference TRBV9 and TRBJ2-3, reads DSGVTQTPKHLITATGQRVTLRCSPRSGDLSVYWYQQSLDQGLQFLIQYYNGEERAKGNILERFSAQQFPDLHSELNLSSLELGDSALYFCASSGAGDYTDTQYFGPGTRLTVL.

The chain couples TRBV24-1 to TRBJ1-2, with D perhaps matching TRBD1 (5 bases). CDR1 and CDR2 (germline): KGHDR, SFDVKD. The CDR3 has 12 amino acids. With 9 bases removed from V and 7 bases from J, the gap between germline ends came to 14 bases. CDR3 in DNA: TGTGCCACCTACGAACGGGGGTTTGGCTACACCTTC. Protein: CATYERGFGYTF.

The chain couples TRBV18 to TRBJ2-7, with 8 bases fitting TRBD2. The trim removed 4 bases at V and 4 bases at J, leaving 6 bases unmatched. Per germline, CDR1 KGHSH and CDR2 LQKENI. The CDR3 contains 14 residues. CDR3 nucleotides: TGTGCCAGCTCACTTCGGGGGGGTGTTTACGAGCAGTACTTC. Translating gives CASSLRGGVYEQYF.

The J gene is TRBJ2-3, the V gene TRBV9, with 9 positions matching TRBD2. V was clipped by 3 bases and J by 2 bases; unmatched bases: 4. CDR3 size: 15 residues. The V gene's germline CDR1 is SGDLS and CDR2 YYNGEE. In nucleotides, the CDR3 is TGTGCCAGCAGCGCTACTAGCGGGTTCACAGATACGCAGTATTTT. Its protein is CASSATSGFTDTQYF.

Note on this clone: At the DNA level, this CDR3 is encoded by other sequences in the same sample as well. This sequence joins TRBV5-1 and TRBJ1-1; D unclear. Germline CDR1 reads SGHRS; CDR2 reads YFSETQ. Trimming stripped 4 bases from V and 0 bases from J, with 7 bases between. The CDR3 spans 13 residues. CDR3 DNA sequence: TGCGCCAGCAGCGGGCCCATGAACACTGAAGCTTTCTTT. It translates to CASSGPMNTEAFF.

The chain uses TRBV7-9 and TRBJ1-2; D unclear. The CDR3 sequence is 14 residues long. The V and J ends lost 5 bases and 0 bases respectively, with 10 bases between them. CDR1 and CDR2 (germline): SEHNR, FQNEAQ (reference sequence). The CDR3 loop is CASSAGSPNYGYTF. DNA for the CDR3: TGTGCCAGCAGCGCCGGGTCTCCTAACTATGGCTACACCTTC.

The chain recombines TRBV18 with TRBJ1-6, with a possible D match to TRBD1 (6 bases). This CDR3 region has 16 residues. Looked up from germline, CDR1 is KGHSH and CDR2 is LQKENI. The V gene lost 6 bases and the J gene lost 8 bases, with 20 bases spanning the gap. CDR3 nucleotides: TGTGCCAGCTCCCCCGTGGGGGCGAATGTTCATTCACCCCTCCACTTT. Translated, it gives CASSPVGANVHSPLHF.

The V call is TRBV28, the J call TRBJ1-1, with TRBD1 identical over 7 bases. J was trimmed by 1 base and V by 5 bases; bases with no gene match: 7. Germline V gives CDR1 MDHEN, CDR2 SYDVKM. This CDR3 region has 15 residues. CDR3 in amino acids: CASSETGTANTEAFF. Written as DNA, the CDR3 is TGTGCCAGCAGTGAAACCGGGACAGCGAACACTGAAGCTTTCTTT.

The genes are TRBV6-5 and TRBJ2-6; D possibly corresponds to TRBD2 (5 bases). This CDR3 is 15 amino acids long. Germline lookup yields CDR1 MNHEY and CDR2 SVGAGI. With 7 bases removed from V and 2 bases from J, the gap between germline ends came to 12 bases. This chain's CDR3 is CASTPLRAGANVLTF. The CDR3 nucleotides read TGTGCCAGCACACCTCTGAGGGCTGGGGCCAACGTCCTGACTTTC.

CDR3 sequence reads: CASSEGPLLYEQYF. CDR3 bases: TGTGCCAGCAGTGAAGGGCCGTTATTGTACGAGCAGTACTTC. V gene TRBV2 combines with J gene TRBJ2-7; D unresolved. V lost 1 base to trimming and J lost 4 bases, with 11 bases between them. The CDR3 contains 14 residues. Germline V CDR1 and CDR2: SNHLY, FYNNEI.

This clone was detected a few times. The genes are TRBV15 and TRBJ2-4, with unresolved D. Germline assignment: CDR1 LNHNV and CDR2 YYDKDF (reference sequence). Between the trimmed V and J ends, which lost 1 base and 0 bases, there was a span of 7 bases. The CDR3 is 15 residues long. The CDR3 DNA is TGTGCCACCAGCAGAGTGTTTCAAGCCAAAAACATTCAGTACTTC. Amino acid sequence: CATSRVFQAKNIQYF. Filled out from reference TRBV15 and TRBJ2-4, the complete variable domain reads DAMVIQNPRYQVTQFGKPVTLSCSQTLNHNVMYWYQQKSSQAPKLLFHYYDKDFNNEADTPDNFQSRRPNTSFCFLDIRSPGLGDTAMYLCATSRVFQAKNIQYFGAGTRLSVL.

The chain carries TRBV11-2 and TRBJ2-3, with D possibly being TRBD1 (6 bases). The V gene lost 5 bases and the J gene lost 1 base, with 13 bases spanning the gap. CDR3 length equals 15 residues. Looked up from germline, CDR1 is SGHAT and CDR2 is FQNNGV. The CDR3 nucleotides read TGTGCCAGCAGCCATGGGACACTAGGCACAGATACGCAGTATTTT. Translated, it gives CASSHGTLGTDTQYF.

The chain uses TRBV2 and TRBJ1-1; D remains unclear. With 7 bases removed from V and 1 base from J, the gap between germline ends came to 13 bases. The CDR3 contains 14 residues. Germline V gene lookup returns CDR1 SNHLY and CDR2 FYNNEI. The CDR3 loop is CASKVETSNTEAFF. DNA of the CDR3: TGTGCCAGCAAGGTCGAGACATCGAACACTGAAGCTTTCTTT.

CDR3 residues: CASSQGLAGELEQYF. CDR3 nucleotide sequence: TGTGCCAGCAGCCAAGGACTAGCGGGGGAGTTGGAGCAGTACTTC. The V gene is TRBV5-4, the J gene TRBJ2-7; 13 bases fit TRBD2. Trimming cost V 4 bases and J 7 bases; bases outside gene matches: 8. This CDR3 has 15 amino acids. Germline lookup yields CDR1 SGHNT and CDR2 YYREEE (reference sequence).

V gene TRBV5-1 combines with J gene TRBJ1-5; 8 bases are a match to TRBD1. V gave up 4 bases and J gave up 7 bases; unmatched junction bases: 10. The CDR3 sequence is 15 residues long. Germline V gene sequence: CDR1 SGHRS, CDR2 YFSETQ. This chain's CDR3 is CASSAGVGDRQPQHF. The CDR3 nucleotides are TGCGCCAGCAGCGCCGGGGTGGGGGACAGGCAGCCCCAGCATTTT.

CDR3 sequence reads: CASSEEVLNTEAFF. Here the CDR3 DNA reads TGTGCCAGCAGTGAGGAGGTTTTGAACACTGAAGCTTTCTTT. This rearrangement joins TRBV2 to TRBJ1-1; D not resolved. CDR3 length: 14 amino acids. V lost 3 bases to trimming and J lost 0 bases, with 8 bases between them. In germline, CDR1 is SNHLY, CDR2 FYNNEI.

This chain links TRBV30 with TRBJ1-6; 10 bases fit TRBD1. Per germline, CDR1 GTSNPN and CDR2 SVGIG (reference sequence). V was clipped by 1 base and J by 11 bases; unmatched bases: 8. This CDR3 comprises 15 residues. The CDR3 region is CAWSADRGRVTPLHF. The CDR3 DNA follows: TGTGCCTGGAGTGCCGACAGGGGGCGCGTAACACCCCTCCACTTT.

This chain joins TRBV29-1 and TRBJ1-2, with 8 bases lining up with TRBD1. This CDR3 is 15 amino acids long. V dropped 6 bases and J dropped 4; count of bases not matched to a gene: 13. Germline V lookup: CDR1 SQVTM, CDR2 ANQGSEA. This chain's CDR3 is CSVPRGTGGTYGYTF. The DNA of the CDR3 is TGCAGCGTCCCCCGGGGAACAGGGGGGACCTATGGCTACACCTTC.

This clone has only a few counts. The chain employs TRBV19 and TRBJ2-4; possibly TRBD1 for D (6 bases). Per germline, CDR1 LNHDA and CDR2 SQIVND (reference sequence). This CDR3 has 15 amino acids. The ends were cut back, 3 bases at V and 3 bases at J, with 12 bases in the middle. The CDR3 DNA is TGTGCCAGTAGTATGTCAGGGGCCAGCAAAAACATTCAGTACTTC. This gives the protein CASSMSGASKNIQYF.

The chain is built from TRBV4-1 and TRBJ2-7; TRBD2 agrees at 9 bases. Per germline, CDR1 MGHRA and CDR2 YSYEKL. V was pared by 0 bases and J by 2 bases, with 2 bases of the junction left unmatched. The CDR3 runs to 15 residues. The CDR3 is CASSQDLAGPYEQYF. DNA of the CDR3: TGCGCCAGCAGCCAAGACCTAGCGGGACCCTACGAGCAGTACTTC.

This clone was observed a single time. The rearrangement links TRBV9 to TRBJ2-1; D gene unclear. The germline V and J ends were trimmed by 0 bases and 0 bases, with 7 bases remaining between them. Germline V gene lookup returns CDR1 SGDLS and CDR2 YYNGEE. This CDR3 region has 15 residues. The chain's CDR3 is CASSVAPSSYNEQFF. In DNA form, the CDR3 reads TGTGCCAGCAGCGTAGCTCCGAGCTCCTACAATGAGCAGTTCTTC.

The chain carries TRBV7-2 and TRBJ2-3, with 13 bases that match TRBD2. Germline-derived CDR1 and CDR2 are SGHTA and FQGNSA. This CDR3 region has 16 residues. Unmatched junction bases numbered 6, after V lost 3 bases and J lost 6 bases. CDR3 in DNA: TGTGCCAGCAGCTTTCGACTAGCGGGGGGCATGGATACGCAGTATTTT. Amino acid sequence: CASSFRLAGGMDTQYF.

The chain links TRBV5-1 to TRBJ1-4; tentatively, D is TRBD1 (6 bases). Trimming shortened V by 3 bases and J by 1 base, and 10 bases separated the two germline ends. The CDR3 length is 15 residues. Germline assignment: CDR1 SGHRS and CDR2 YFSETQ. DNA for the CDR3: TGCGCCAGCAGCTCGCAGGGGCAAACTAATGAAAAACTGTTTTTT. Protein sequence: CASSSQGQTNEKLFF.

The chain combines TRBV29-1 with TRBJ1-2; possibly TRBD1 for D (6 bases). Germline assignment: CDR1 SQVTM and CDR2 ANQGSEA. There are 13 residues in the CDR3. Written as DNA, the CDR3 is TGCAGTGATGATCTTTACAGGGATTGTGGCTACACCTTC. Encoded protein: CSDDLYRDCGYTF.

This clone is a singleton in its sample. This sequence joins TRBV19 and TRBJ2-3; TRBD2 matches 8 bases. CDR1 and CDR2 from the germline V gene are LNHDA and SQIVND (reference sequence). The CDR3 totals 15 residues. With 5 bases clipped from V and 8 bases from J, the junction kept 12 bases outside the gene matches. The CDR3 is CASSPERGYYVTQYF. The CDR3 DNA reads as TGTGCCAGTAGTCCTGAGCGGGGGTATTACGTTACGCAGTATTTT.

Notes on this clone: The sample carries other DNA sequences with the same CDR3. The chain joins TRBV6-5 to TRBJ2-7; TRBD1 matches at 10 bases. After removal of 2 bases from V and 3 bases from J, the junction contained 4 bases not matched to a gene. CDR3 length: 15 residues. CDR1 MNHEY and CDR2 SVGAGI come from the germline V gene. This CDR3 is CASSYRDRGFYEQYF. The CDR3, as DNA: TGTGCCAGCAGTTACCGGGACAGGGGTTTCTACGAGCAGTACTTC.

The chain employs TRBV10-3 and TRBJ1-5, with a possible D match to TRBD1 (5 bases). Per germline, CDR1 ENHRY and CDR2 SYGVKD. V was shortened by 0 bases and J by 3 bases, with 15 bases between the two germline ends. The length of the CDR3 is 17 residues. CDR3 protein: CAISESTAGLNNQPQHF. The CDR3 DNA follows: TGTGCCATCAGTGAGTCAACGGCAGGGTTGAACAATCAGCCCCAGCATTTT.

The genes are TRBV5-1 and TRBJ2-2, with D possibly being TRBD2 (6 bases). The CDR3 extends over 15 amino acids. Trimming left V 3 bases short and J 6 bases short, with 15 bases between. Germline V gives CDR1 SGHRS, CDR2 YFSETQ. This CDR3 is CASSSRGWGAGELFF. The CDR3 DNA is TGCGCCAGCAGCTCGCGGGGCTGGGGGGCCGGGGAGCTGTTTTTT.